One T cell receptor beta chain is described in this entry. Its antigen is not known. These data are taken from a study of cytomegalovirus exposure and HLA in healthy donors. Losses at the gene ends were 2 bases for V and 4 bases for J; bases not matched to a gene: 11. This CDR3 comprises 16 residues. Germline CDR1 and CDR2: GTSNPN and SVGIG (reference sequence). Study-level findings and limits: One later analysis reportedly identified an Asian-associated ancestry cluster that showed fewer N-insertions than the roughly 640-donor mean. Per published accounts, TCR beta sequences correctly predicted the HLA-A and HLA-B alleles of most subjects. Several of the most significant clusters were apparently associated with common viral pathogens in a later analysis.

With 60 Vbeta and 13 Jbeta primers, the PCR was carried out. The protocol was immunoSEQ multiplex PCR, while the TCRdb copy is restricted to in-frame clones and leaves out a portion. The sample includes approximately 160,000 clones, approximately 80% of them seen just once. The TCR comes from a woman in her 40s in good health and CMV-seropositive. This rearrangement joins TRBV30 to TRBJ1-3; 7 bases align to TRBD1. The sequenced material came from PBMCs. This CDR3 reads CAWSNPTGSHGNTIYF. DNA of the CDR3: TGTGCCTGGAGTAATCCGACAGGGTCGCACGGAAACACCATATATTTT.